This TCR beta chain emerged from a study of cytomegalovirus exposure and HLA in healthy donors. This clone was detected once. V was trimmed by 5 bases and J by 0 bases, leaving 13 bases between them. Germline CDR1 SGHAT, CDR2 FQNNGV. The CDR3 runs to 16 residues. PCR primers comprised 60 Vbeta and 13 Jbeta primers. Sequenced by immunoSEQ multiplex PCR; TCRdb stores in-frame clones only, minus some. The data show 60,000 to 70,000 clones, with around four fifths seen just once and approximately 4.8% held by the top ten. This clonotype was sampled from a male donor in good health and CMV-seropositive. The rearrangement links TRBV11-2 to TRBJ1-4; no clear D gene. The sequenced sample consisted of PBMCs. The CDR3, as DNA: TGTGCCAGCAGCGCGATCCTTGGTTCAACTAATGAAAAACTGTTTTTT. Protein: CASSAILGSTNEKLFF. Variable domain in full (rest from reference TRBV11-2 and TRBJ1-4): EAGVAQSPRYKIIEKRQSVAFWCNPISGHATLYWYQQILGQGPKLLIQFQNNGVVDDSQLPKDRFSAERLKGVDSTLKIQPAKLEDSAVYLCASSAILGSTNEKLFFGSGTQLSVL.